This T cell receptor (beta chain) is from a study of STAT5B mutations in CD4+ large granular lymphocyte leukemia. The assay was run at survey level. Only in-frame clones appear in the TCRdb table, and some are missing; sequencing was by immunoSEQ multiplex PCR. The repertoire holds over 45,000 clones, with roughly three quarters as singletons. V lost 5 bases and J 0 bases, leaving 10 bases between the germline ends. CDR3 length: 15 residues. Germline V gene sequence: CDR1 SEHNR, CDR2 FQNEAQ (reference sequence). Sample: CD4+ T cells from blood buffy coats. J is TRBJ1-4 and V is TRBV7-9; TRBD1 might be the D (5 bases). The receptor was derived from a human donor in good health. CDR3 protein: CASSLVGATNEKLFF. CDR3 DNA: TGTGCCAGCAGCCTCGTGGGGGCAACTAATGAAAAACTGTTTTTT. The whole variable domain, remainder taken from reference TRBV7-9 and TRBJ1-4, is DTGVSQNPRHKITKRGQNVTFRCDPISEHNRLYWYRQTLGQGPEFLTYFQNEAQLEKSRLLSDRFSAERPKGSFSTLEIQRTEQGDSAMYLCASSLVGATNEKLFFGSGTQLSVL.